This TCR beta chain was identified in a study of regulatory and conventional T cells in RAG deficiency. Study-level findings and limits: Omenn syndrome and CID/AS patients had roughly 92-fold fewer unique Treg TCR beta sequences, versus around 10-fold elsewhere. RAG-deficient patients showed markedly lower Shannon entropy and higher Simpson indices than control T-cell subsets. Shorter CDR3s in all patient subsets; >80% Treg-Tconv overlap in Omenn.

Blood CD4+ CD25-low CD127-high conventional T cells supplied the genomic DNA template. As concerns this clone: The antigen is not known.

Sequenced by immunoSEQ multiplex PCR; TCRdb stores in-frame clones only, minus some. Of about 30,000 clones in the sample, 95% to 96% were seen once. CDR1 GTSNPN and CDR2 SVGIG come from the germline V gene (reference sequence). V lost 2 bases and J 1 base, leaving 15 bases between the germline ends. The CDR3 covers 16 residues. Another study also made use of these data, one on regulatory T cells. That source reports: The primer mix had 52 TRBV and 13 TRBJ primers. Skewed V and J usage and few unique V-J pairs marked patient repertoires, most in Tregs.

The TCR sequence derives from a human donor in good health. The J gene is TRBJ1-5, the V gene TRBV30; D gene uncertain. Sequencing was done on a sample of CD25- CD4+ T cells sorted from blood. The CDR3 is CAWSFKTGKSNQPQHF. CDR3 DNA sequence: TGTGCCTGGAGTTTTAAGACGGGTAAGAGCAATCAGCCCCAGCATTTT.